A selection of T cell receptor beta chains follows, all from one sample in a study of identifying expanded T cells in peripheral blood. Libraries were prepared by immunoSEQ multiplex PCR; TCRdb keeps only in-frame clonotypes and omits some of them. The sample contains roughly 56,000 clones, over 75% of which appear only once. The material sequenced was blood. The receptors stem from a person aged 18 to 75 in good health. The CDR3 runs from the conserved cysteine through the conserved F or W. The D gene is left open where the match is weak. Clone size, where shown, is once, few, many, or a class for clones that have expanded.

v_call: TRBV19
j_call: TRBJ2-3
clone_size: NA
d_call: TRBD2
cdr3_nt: TGTGCCAACAAATCATTTAGGACTAGCGGGATAGATACGCAGTATTTT
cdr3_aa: CANKSFRTSGIDTQYF

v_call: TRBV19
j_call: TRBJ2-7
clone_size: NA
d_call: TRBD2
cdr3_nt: TGTGCCAGTAGCCCTAGGGGGACTAGCGGAAACTACGAGCAGTACTTC
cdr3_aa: CASSPRGTSGNYEQYF

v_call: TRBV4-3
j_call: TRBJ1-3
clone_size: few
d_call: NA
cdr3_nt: TGCGCCAGCAGCCAGAGCAGGGCGGTCTCTGGAAACACCATATATTTT
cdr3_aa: CASSQSRAVSGNTIYF

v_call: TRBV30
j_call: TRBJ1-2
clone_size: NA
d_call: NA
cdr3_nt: TGTGCCGGACCCTGGGAGGGGAGGTATGGCTACACCTTC
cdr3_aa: CAGPWEGRYGYTF

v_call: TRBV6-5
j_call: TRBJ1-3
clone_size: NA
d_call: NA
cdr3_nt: TGTGCCAGCAGAAGGACCTCGGGAAACACCATATATTTT
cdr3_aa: CASRRTSGNTIYF

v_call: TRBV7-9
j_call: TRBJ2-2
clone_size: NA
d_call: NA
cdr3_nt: TGTGCCAGCAGCCGTAAGCGTTCGGACACCGGGGAGCTGTTTTTT
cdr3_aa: CASSRKRSDTGELFF

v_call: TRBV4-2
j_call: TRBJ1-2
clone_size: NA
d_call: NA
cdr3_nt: TGTGCCAGCAGCCAAGATTTGTGGGCGCGGGGCTACACCTTC
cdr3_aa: CASSQDLWARGYTF

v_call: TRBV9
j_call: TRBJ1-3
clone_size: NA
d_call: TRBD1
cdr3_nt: TGTGCCAGCAGCGTAGGACAGGGACAGAGCTCTGGAAACACCATATATTTT
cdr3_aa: CASSVGQGQSSGNTIYF

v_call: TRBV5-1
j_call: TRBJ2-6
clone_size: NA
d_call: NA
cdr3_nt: TGCGCCAGCAGCTTGTTCCCCTCCCCCTCTGGGGCCAACGTCCTGACTTTC
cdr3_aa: CASSLFPSPSGANVLTF

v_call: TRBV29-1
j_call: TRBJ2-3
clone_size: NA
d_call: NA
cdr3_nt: TGCAGCGTTGAGAAGTCCGGAACTAGCACAGATACGCAGTATTTT
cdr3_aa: CSVEKSGTSTDTQYF

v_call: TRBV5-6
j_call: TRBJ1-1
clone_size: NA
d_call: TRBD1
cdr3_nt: TGTGCCAGCAGCTTAGACAGGGAGAACACTGAAGCTTTCTTT
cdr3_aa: CASSLDRENTEAFF

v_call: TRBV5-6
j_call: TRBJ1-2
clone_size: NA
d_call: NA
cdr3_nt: TGTGCCAGCAGCCGTATAGGGACTGATGGCTACACCTTC
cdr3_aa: CASSRIGTDGYTF

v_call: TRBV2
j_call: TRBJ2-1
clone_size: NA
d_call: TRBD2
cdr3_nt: TGTGCCAGCAGTGAAGCTGGCGGGGGGGCCTACAATGAGCAGTTCTTC
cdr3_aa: CASSEAGGGAYNEQFF

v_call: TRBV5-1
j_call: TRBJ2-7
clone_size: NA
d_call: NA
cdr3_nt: TGCGCCAGCAGCTTAGGGGTGACGACCTACGAGCAGTACTTC
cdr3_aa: CASSLGVTTYEQYF

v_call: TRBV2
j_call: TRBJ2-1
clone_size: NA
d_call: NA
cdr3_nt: TGTGCCAGTTCCCCCGGGGGGCCGGGTAATGAGCAGTTCTTC
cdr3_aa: CASSPGGPGNEQFF

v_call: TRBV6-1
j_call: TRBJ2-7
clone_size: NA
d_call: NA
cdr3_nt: TGTGCCAGCAGTAGTGAATTTCCCGCCAGCGAGCAGTACTTC
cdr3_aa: CASSSEFPASEQYF

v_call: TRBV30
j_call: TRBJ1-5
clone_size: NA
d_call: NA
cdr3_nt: TGTGCCTGGAGTCAGGGGAGCAATCAGCCCCAGCATTTT
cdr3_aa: CAWSQGSNQPQHF

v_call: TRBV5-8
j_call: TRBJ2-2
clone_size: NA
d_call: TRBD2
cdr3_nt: TGTGCCAGCAGCTTCTCCGGGACTAGCTTGGGAACCGGGGAGCTGTTTTTT
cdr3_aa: CASSFSGTSLGTGELFF

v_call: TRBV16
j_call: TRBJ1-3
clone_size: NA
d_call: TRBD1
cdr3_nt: TGTGCCAGCAGCCATTCCGGGACAGGGAGAGGAAACACCATATATTTT
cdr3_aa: CASSHSGTGRGNTIYF

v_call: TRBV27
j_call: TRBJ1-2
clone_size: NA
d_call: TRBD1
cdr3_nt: TGTGCCAGCAGTTTCCTCACAGGGGCTTATCGAGGCTACACCTTC
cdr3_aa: CASSFLTGAYRGYTF

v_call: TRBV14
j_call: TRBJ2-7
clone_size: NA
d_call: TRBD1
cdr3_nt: TGTGCCAGCAGCCAAGCTCACGGACAGGGGGGGAGATTACAGTACTTC
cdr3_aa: CASSQAHGQGGRLQYF

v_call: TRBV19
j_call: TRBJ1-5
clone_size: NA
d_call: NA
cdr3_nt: TGTGCCAGTAGTATATCTGGCAGGGCGTATAGCAATCAGCCCCAGCATTTT
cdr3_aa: CASSISGRAYSNQPQHF

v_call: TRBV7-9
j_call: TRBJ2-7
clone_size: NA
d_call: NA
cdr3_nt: TGTGCCAGCAGCTTATGCCCTTTGTGCGAGCAGTACTTC
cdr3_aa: CASSLCPLCEQYF

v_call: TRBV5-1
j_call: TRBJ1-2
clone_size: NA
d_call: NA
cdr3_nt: TGCGCCAGCAGCGCCCTCAGGGGTCGCGCTTTTTATGGCTACACCTTC
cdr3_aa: CASSALRGRAFYGYTF

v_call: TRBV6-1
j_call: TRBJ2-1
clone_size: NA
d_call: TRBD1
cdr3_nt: TGTGCCAGCAGTGAGGAGGACAGGGGGCAGTTCTTC
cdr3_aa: CASSEEDRGQFF

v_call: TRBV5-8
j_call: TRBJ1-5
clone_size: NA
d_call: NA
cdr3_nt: TGTGCCAGCAGCCGAAGGGGTCAAAATCAGCCCCAGCATTTT
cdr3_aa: CASSRRGQNQPQHF

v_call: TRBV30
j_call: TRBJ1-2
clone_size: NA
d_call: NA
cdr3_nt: TGTGCCTGGAGTGGGGGACGGACCTATGGCTACACCTTC
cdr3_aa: CAWSGGRTYGYTF

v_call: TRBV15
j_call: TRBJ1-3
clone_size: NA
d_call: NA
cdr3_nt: TGTGCCACCAGCCGGCGGGAGGGTGGGGACACCATATATTTT
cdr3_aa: CATSRREGGDTIYF

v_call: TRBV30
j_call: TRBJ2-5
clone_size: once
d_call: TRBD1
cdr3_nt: TGTGCCTGGAGTGTAGCTCTTATGTGGGACAGAGAGACCCAGTACTTC
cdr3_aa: CAWSVALMWDRETQYF

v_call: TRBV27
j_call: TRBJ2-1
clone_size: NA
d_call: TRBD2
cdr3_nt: TGTGCCAGCAGTTTACGGGGAGGGCAGTACAATGAGCAGTTCTTC
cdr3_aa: CASSLRGGQYNEQFF

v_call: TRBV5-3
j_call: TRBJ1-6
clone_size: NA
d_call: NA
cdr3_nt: TGTGCCAGAAGCCGGCTCCGACAGGCACCTTTAACACCCCTCCACTTT
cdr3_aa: CARSRLRQAPLTPLHF

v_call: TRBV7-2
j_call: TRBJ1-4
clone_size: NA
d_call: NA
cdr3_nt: TGTGCCAGCAGCCCAGAGGGCGGATGGGAAAAACTGTTTTTT
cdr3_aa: CASSPEGGWEKLFF

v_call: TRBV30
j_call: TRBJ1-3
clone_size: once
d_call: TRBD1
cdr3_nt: TGTGCCGGTTTTGGAAGTAGACAGGGGGCCGGAAACACCATATATTTT
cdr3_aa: CAGFGSRQGAGNTIYF

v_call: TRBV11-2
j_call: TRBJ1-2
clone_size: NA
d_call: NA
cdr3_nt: TGTGCCAGCAGTATCGATTCTTTGTGGGGGCGCGGTGGCTACACCTTC
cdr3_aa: CASSIDSLWGRGGYTF

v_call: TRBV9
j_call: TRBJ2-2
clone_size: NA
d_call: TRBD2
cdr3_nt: TGTGCCAGCAGCACTGGACTAGCGGGCACCGGGGAGCTGTTTTTT
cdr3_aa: CASSTGLAGTGELFF

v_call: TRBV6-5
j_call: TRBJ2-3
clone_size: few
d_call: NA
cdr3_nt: TGTGCCAGCAGCCAGGGGAGCACAGATACGCAGTATTTT
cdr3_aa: CASSQGSTDTQYF

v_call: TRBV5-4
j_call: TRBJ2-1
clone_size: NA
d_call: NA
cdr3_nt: TGTGCCAGCAGCCCGCCCCTGGGGGCCAGACTCAATGAGCAGTTCTTC
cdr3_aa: CASSPPLGARLNEQFF

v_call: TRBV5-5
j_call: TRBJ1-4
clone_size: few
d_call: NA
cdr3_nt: TGTGCCAGCAGTAGGACAAAAACAGGACTTAATGAAAAACTGTTTTTT
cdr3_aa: CASSRTKTGLNEKLFF

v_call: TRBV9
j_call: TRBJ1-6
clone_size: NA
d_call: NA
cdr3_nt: TGTGCCAGCAGCGCCTCTGGGAGACTCTATAATTCACCCCTCCACTTT
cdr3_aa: CASSASGRLYNSPLHF

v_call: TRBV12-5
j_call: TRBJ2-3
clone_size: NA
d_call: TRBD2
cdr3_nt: TGTGCTAGTGGTTTGGGACTAGCCACAGATACGCAGTATTTT
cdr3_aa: CASGLGLATDTQYF

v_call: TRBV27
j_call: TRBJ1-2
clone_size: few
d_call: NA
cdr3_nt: TGTGCCAGCAGTTTCAACAGGGTTAACTATGGCTACACCTTC
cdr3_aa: CASSFNRVNYGYTF

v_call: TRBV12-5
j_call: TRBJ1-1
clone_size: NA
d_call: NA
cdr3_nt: TGTGCTAGTGGTTCCCAGGGCTCACCGAACACTGAAGCTTTCTTT
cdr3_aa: CASGSQGSPNTEAFF

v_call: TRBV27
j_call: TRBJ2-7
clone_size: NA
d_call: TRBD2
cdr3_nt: TGTGCCAGTGGAGCGGGAGGTTCCTACGAGCAGTACTTC
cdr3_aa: CASGAGGSYEQYF

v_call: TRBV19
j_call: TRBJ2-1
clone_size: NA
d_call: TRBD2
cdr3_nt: TGTGCCAGTAGTGAAGTAGCGGGAGGAAACAATGAGCAGTTCTTC
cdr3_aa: CASSEVAGGNNEQFF

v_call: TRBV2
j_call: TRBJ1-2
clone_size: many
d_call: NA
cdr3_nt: TGTGCCAGCAAATCATGGGCAGCTAACTATGGCTACACCTTC
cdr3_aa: CASKSWAANYGYTF

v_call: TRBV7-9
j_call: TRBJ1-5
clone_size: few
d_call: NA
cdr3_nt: TGTGCCAGCAGCCTGGGGGCTAGCAATCAGCCCCAGCATTTT
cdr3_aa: CASSLGASNQPQHF

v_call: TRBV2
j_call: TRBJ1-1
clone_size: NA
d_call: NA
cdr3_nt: TGTGCCAGCAGCCACAGGGATTCTGAAGCTTTCTTT
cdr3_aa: CASSHRDSEAFF

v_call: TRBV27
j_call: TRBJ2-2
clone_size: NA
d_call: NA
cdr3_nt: TGTGCCAGCAGTTTAGTCGCTCAATTCACCGGGGAGCTGTTTTTT
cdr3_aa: CASSLVAQFTGELFF

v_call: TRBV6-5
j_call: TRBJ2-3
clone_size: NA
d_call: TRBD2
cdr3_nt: TGTGCCAGCAGCTGGCGCGGGGGGCCATGGGATACGCAGTATTTT
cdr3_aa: CASSWRGGPWDTQYF

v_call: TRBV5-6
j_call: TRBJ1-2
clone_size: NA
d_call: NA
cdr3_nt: TGTGCCAGCAGCTTGGATCCCGAGGGCTATTATGGCTACACCTTC
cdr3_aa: CASSLDPEGYYGYTF